Listed here is a single T cell receptor beta chain. Its cognate antigen is unknown. This entry belongs to a study of identical twins. General study findings and limits: These conclusions were based on statistical analysis (cross-sectional, not following the same donors). Within beta out-of-frame sequences, the excess sharing observed between twins was weaker.

A universal primer site arose from template switching, and cDNA bore unique molecular identifiers. TCRdb re-derived calls from the 5' RACE reads in MiXCR, one entry per CDR3 protein. The table lists 650,000 to 800,000 distinct CDR3 sequences, 8.5% to 9.5% of them singletons. This same sample was also taken into another study, of yellow fever vaccine responses in identical twins. As reported in that work: Twins reportedly had a vaccine T cell response that seemed partly convergent, partly personalized.

The TCR originated in a woman aged 18-29 years in good health. The sequenced sample was PBMCs.

As DNA, the CDR3 is TGTGCCAGCAGCCTACGGACAGGGGGCACAGAGACCCAGTACTTC. Protein sequence: CASSLRTGGTETQYF. The rearrangement joins TRBV14 to TRBJ2-5; 11 bases match TRBD1. The CDR3 totals 15 residues. Trimming took 4 bases from V and 4 from J; bases not matched to a gene: 5. Germline V gene lookup returns CDR1 SGHDN and CDR2 FVKESK.